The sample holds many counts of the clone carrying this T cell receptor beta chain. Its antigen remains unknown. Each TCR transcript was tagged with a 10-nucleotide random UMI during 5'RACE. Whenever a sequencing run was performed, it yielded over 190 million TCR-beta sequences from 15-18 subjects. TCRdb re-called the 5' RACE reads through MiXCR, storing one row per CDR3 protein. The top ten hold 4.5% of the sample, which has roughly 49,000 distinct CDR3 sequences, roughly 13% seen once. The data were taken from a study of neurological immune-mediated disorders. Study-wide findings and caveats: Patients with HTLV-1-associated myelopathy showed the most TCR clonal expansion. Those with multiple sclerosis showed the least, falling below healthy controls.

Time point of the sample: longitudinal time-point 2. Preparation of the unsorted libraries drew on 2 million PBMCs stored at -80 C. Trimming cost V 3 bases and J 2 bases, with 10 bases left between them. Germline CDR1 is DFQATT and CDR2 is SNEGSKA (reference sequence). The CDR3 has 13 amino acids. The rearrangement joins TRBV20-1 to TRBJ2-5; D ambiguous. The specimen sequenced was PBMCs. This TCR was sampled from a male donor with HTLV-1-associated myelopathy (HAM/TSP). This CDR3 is CSASRTAQETQYF. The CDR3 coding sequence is TGCAGTGCTAGTCGGACGGCACAAGAGACCCAGTACTTC.